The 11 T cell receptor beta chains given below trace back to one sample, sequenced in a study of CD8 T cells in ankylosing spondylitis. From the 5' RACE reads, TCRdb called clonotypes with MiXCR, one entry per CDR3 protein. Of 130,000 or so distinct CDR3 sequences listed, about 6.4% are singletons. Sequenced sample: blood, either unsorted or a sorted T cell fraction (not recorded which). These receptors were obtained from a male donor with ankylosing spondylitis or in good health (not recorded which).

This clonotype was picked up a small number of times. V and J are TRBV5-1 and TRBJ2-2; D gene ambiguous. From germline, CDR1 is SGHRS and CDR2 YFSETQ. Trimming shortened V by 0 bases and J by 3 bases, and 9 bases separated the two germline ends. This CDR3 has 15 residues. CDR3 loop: CASSLGELHTGELFF. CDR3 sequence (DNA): TGCGCCAGCAGCTTGGGGGAACTTCACACCGGGGAGCTGTTTTTT.

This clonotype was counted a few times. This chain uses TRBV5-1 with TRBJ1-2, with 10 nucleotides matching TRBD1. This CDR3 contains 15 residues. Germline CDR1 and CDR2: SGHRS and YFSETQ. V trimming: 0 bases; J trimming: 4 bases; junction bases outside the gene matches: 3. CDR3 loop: CASSLGTGGIYGYTF. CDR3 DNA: TGCGCCAGCAGCTTGGGGACAGGGGGTATCTATGGCTACACCTTC.

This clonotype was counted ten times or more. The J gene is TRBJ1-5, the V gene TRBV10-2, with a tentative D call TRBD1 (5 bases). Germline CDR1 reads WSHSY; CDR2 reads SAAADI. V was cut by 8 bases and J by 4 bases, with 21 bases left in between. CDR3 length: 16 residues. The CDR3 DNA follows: TGCGCCAGCGGCGTGGGAAACACAGGACTTAATCAGCCCCAGCATTTT. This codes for CASGVGNTGLNQPQHF.

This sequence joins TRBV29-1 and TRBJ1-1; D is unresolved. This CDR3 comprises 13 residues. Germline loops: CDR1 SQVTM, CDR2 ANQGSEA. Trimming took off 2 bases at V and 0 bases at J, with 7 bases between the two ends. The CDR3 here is CSVETEMNTEAFF. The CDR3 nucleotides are TGCAGCGTTGAAACGGAGATGAACACTGAAGCTTTCTTT.

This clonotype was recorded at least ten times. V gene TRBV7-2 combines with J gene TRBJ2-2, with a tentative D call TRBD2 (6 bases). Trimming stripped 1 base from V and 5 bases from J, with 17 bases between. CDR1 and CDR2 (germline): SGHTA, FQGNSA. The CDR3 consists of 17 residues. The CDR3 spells CASSLVPRTIHTGELFF. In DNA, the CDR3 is TGTGCCAGCAGCTTAGTCCCCCGGACTATACATACCGGGGAGCTGTTTTTT.

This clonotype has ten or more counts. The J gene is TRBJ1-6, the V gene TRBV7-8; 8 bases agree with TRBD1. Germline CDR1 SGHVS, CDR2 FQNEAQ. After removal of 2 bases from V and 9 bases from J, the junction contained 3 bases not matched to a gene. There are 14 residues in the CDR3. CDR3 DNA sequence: TGTGCCAGCAGCTTACAGGGGGCTGTTTCACCCCTCCACTTT. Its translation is CASSLQGAVSPLHF.

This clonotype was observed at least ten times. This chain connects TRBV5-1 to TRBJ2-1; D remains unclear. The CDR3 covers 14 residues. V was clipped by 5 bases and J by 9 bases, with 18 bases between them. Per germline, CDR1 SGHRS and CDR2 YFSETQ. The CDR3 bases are TGCGCCAGCAGAAGCACACCCTCGAGCACTGAGCAGTTCTTC. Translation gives CASRSTPSSTEQFF.

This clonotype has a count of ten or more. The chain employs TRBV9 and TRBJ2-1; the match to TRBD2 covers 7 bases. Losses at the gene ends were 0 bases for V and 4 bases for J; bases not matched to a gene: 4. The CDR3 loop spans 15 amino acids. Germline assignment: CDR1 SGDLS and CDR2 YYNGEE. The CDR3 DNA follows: TGTGCCAGCAGCGTAGGTAGCGGGTCTTACAATGAGCAGTTCTTC. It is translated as CASSVGSGSYNEQFF. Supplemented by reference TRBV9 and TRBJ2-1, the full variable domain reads DSGVTQTPKHLITATGQRVTLRCSPRSGDLSVYWYQQSLDQGLQFLIQYYNGEERAKGNILERFSAQQFPDLHSELNLSSLELGDSALYFCASSVGSGSYNEQFFGPGTRLTVL.

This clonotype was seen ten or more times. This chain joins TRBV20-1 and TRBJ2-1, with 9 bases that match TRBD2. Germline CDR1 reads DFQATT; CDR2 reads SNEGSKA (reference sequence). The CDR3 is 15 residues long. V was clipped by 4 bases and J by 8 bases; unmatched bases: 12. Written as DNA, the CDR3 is TGCAGTGCTACCGTAAGCGGGGGGATAAACGATGAGCAGTTCTTC. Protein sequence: CSATVSGGINDEQFF.

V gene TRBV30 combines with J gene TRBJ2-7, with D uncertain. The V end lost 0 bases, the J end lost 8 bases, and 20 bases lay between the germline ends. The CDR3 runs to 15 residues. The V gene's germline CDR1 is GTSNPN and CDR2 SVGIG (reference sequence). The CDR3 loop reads CAWSVSRRSVVKQYF. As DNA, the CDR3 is TGTGCCTGGAGTGTTAGTCGACGCTCCGTCGTCAAGCAGTACTTC.

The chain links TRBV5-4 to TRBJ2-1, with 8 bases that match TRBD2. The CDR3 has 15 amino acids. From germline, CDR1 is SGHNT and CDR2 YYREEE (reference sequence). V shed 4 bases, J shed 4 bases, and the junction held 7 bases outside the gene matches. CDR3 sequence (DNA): TGTGCCAGCAGCCTATTGGGCGGGGGGTACAATGAGCAGTTCTTC. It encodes CASSLLGGGYNEQFF.